The entry below describes one T cell receptor beta chain. The entry originates in a study of OX40 agonist ivuxolimab in advanced cancers. The data were produced by immunoSEQ multiplex PCR, yet TCRdb's version contains in-frame clones alone and is incomplete. The profile covers roughly 30,000 clones, with around 86% appearing a single time and over 25% taken by the ten largest. Germline V CDR1 and CDR2: LNHDA, SQIVND (reference sequence). This CDR3 is 13 amino acids long. Trimming took 5 bases from V and 8 from J, leaving 13 bases between them. This TCR was recovered from an adult with an advanced solid tumor such as melanoma, head and neck, liver or kidney cancer. This sequence joins TRBV19 and TRBJ2-4; D is uncertain. Specimen: CD4+ or CD8+ T cells sorted from blood, collected in a trial of the OX40 agonist ivuxolimab. CDR3 nucleotides: TGTGCCAGTAGTCAAGGTAATAGGGACATTCAGTACTTC. Encoded protein: CASSQGNRDIQYF. The full variable domain, in which reference TRBV19 and TRBJ2-4 provide the parts outside the CDR3, is DGGITQSPKYLFRKEGQNVTLSCEQNLNHDAMYWYRQDPGQGLRLIYYSQIVNDFQKGDIAEGYSVSREKKESFPLTVTSAQKNPTAFYLCASSQGNRDIQYFGAGTRLSVL.